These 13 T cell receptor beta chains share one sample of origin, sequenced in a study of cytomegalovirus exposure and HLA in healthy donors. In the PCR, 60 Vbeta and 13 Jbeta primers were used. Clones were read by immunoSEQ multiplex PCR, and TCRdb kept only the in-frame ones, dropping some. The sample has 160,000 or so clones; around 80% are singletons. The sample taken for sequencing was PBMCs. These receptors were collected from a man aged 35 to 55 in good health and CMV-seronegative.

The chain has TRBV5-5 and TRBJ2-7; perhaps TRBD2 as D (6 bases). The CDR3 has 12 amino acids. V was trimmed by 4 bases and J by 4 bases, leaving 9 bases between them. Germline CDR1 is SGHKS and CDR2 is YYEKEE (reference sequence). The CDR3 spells CASSRDLYEQYF. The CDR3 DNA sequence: TGTGCCAGCAGCCGGGACTTGTACGAGCAGTACTTC.

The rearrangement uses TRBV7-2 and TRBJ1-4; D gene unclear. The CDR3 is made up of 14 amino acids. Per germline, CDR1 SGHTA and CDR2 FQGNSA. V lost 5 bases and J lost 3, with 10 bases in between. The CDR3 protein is CASSRGVANEKLFF. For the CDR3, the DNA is TGTGCCAGCAGCCGGGGAGTAGCTAATGAAAAACTGTTTTTT.

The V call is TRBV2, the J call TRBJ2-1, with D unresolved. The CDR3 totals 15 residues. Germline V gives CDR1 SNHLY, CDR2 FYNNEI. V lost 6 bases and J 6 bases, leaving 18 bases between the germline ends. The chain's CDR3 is CASSPRNPPGNEQFF. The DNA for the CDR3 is TGTGCCAGCAGCCCCAGGAATCCCCCAGGCAATGAGCAGTTCTTC.

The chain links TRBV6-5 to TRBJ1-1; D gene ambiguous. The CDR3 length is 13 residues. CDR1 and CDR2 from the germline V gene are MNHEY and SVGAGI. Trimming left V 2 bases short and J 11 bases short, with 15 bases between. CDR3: CASSYRLGGPAFF. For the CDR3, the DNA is TGTGCCAGCAGTTACCGATTGGGAGGGCCGGCTTTCTTT.

The CDR3 protein is CASSPLPGLAAEAKNIQYF. In DNA form, the CDR3 reads TGTGCCAGCAGCCCCCTCCCGGGACTAGCGGCTGAAGCCAAAAACATTCAGTACTTC. The chain joins TRBV9 to TRBJ2-4, with 11 bases lining up with TRBD2. This CDR3 region has 19 residues. CDR1 and CDR2 from the germline V gene are SGDLS and YYNGEE. The trim removed 4 bases at V and 0 bases at J, leaving 12 bases unmatched.

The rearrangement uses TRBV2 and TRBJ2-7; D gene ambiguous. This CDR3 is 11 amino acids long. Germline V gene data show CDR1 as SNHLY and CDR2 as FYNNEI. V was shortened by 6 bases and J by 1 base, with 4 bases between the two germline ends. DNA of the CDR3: TGTGCCAGCAGACAGTCCTACGAGCAGTACTTC. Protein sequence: CASRQSYEQYF.

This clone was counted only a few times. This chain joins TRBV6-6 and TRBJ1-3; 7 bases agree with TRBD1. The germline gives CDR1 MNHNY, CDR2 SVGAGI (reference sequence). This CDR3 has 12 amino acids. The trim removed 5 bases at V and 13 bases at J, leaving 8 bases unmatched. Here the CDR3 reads CASSHQGGKIYF. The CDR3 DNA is TGTGCCAGCAGTCACCAAGGGGGCAAGATATATTTT.

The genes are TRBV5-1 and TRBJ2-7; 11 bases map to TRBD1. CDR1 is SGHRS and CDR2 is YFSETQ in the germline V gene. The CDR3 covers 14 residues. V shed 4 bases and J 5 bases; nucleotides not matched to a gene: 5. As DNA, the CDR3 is TGCGCCAGCAGCCAGGGACAGGGGGTTAACGAGCAGTACTTC. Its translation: CASSQGQGVNEQYF. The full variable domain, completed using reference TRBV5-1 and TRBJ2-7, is KAGVTQTPRYLIKTRGQQVTLSCSPISGHRSVSWYQQTPGQGLQFLFEYFSETQRNKGNFPGRFSGRQFSNSRSEMNVSTLELGDSALYLCASSQGQGVNEQYFGPGTRLTVT.

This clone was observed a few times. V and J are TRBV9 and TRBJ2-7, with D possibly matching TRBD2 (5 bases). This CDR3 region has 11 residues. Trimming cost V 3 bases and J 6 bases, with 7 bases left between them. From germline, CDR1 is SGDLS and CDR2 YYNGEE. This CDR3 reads CASSAGGEQYF. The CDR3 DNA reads TGTGCCAGCAGCGCTGGAGGCGAGCAGTACTTC. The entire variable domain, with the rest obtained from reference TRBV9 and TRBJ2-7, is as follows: DSGVTQTPKHLITATGQRVTLRCSPRSGDLSVYWYQQSLDQGLQFLIQYYNGEERAKGNILERFSAQQFPDLHSELNLSSLELGDSALYFCASSAGGEQYFGPGTRLTVT.

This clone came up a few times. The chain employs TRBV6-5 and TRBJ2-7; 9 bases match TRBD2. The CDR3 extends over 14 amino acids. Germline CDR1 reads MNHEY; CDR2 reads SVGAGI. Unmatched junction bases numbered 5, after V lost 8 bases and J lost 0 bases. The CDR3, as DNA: TGTGCCAGCCAGCGGGAGGCTAGCTCCTACGAGCAGTACTTC. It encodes CASQREASSYEQYF.

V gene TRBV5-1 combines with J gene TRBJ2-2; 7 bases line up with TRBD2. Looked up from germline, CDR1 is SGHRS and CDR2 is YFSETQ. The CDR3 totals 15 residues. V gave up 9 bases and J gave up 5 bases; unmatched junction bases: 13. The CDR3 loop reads CATTFGGGRTGELFF. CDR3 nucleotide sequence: TGCGCCACCACCTTCGGGGGAGGGCGAACCGGGGAGCTGTTTTTT.

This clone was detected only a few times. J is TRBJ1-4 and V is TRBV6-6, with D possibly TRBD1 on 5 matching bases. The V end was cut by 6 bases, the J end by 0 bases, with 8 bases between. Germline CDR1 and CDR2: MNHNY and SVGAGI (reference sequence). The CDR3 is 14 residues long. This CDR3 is CASRDSATNEKLFF. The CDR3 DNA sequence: TGTGCCAGCAGAGACAGTGCAACTAATGAAAAACTGTTTTTT.

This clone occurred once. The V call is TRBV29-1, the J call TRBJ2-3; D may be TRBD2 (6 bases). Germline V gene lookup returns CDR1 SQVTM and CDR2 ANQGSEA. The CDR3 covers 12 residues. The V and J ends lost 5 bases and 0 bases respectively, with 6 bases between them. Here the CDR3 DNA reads TGCAGCGTTCGGGAGAGCACAGATACGCAGTATTTT. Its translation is CSVRESTDTQYF.